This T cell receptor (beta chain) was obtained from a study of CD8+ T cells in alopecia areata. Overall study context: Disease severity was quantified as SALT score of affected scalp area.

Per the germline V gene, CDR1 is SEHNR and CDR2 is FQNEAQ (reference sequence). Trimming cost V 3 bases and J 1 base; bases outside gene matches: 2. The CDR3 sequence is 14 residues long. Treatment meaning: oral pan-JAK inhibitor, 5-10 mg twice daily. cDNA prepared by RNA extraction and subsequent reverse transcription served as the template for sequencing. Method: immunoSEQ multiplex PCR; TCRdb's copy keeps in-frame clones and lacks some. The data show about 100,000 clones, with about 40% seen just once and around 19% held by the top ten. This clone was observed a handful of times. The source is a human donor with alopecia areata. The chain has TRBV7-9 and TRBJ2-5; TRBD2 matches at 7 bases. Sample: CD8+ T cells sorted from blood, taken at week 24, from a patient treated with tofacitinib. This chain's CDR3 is CASSLGGIQETQYF. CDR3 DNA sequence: TGTGCCAGCAGCTTGGGAGGGATCCAAGAGACCCAGTACTTC.